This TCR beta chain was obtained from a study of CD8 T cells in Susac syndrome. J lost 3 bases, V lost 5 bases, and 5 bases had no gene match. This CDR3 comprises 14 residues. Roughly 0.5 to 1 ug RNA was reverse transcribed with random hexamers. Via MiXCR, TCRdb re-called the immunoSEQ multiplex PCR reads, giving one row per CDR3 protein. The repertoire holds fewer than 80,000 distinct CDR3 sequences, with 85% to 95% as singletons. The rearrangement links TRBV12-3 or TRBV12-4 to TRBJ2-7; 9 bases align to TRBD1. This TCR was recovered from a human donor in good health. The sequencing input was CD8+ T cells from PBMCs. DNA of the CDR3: TGTGCCAGCAGTCCCGGGACAGGGAACTACGAGCAGTACTTC. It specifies CASSPGTGNYEQYF.